These 11 T cell receptor beta chains were sequenced from one sample in a study of post-analysis software for immune sequencing data. General observations from the study: Roughly 5 TRBV segments, including TRBV5-6, TRBV5-1 and TRBV20-1, were more frequent in patients than controls.

Tagging with unique molecular identifiers was a feature of the TCR beta cDNA libraries. TCRdb reprocessed the PCR reads with MiXCR, giving one entry per CDR3 protein. The profile covers around 250,000 distinct CDR3 sequences, with 35% to 40% appearing a single time and more than 4% taken by the ten largest. Antigens of these TCRs are unknown. The sample was blood. These receptors were collected from a girl between 5 and 17 years old with multiple sclerosis.

This clonotype was picked up many times. This chain links TRBV6-2 or TRBV6-3 with TRBJ2-1; a possible D gene is TRBD2 (5 bases). This CDR3 comprises 14 residues. V lost 2 bases to trimming and J lost 5 bases, with 10 bases between them. CDR1 and CDR2 from the germline V gene are MNHEY and SVGEGT. As DNA, the CDR3 is TGTGCCAGCAGTTACGAGGGTCAGGACAATGAGCAGTTCTTC. Protein sequence: CASSYEGQDNEQFF.

This clonotype was observed many times. The chain employs TRBV15 and TRBJ2-1; 8 bases are a match to TRBD1. The CDR3 extends over 16 amino acids. J was trimmed by 9 bases and V by 1 base; bases with no gene match: 11. From germline, CDR1 is LNHNV and CDR2 YYDKDF (reference sequence). The CDR3 sequence: CATSRVGTGPWGEQFF. The CDR3 DNA reads TGTGCCACCAGCAGAGTCGGGACAGGCCCCTGGGGTGAGCAGTTCTTC.

In this sample, this clonotype turned up a few times. The chain links TRBV14 to TRBJ1-4, with 7 positions matching TRBD1. V lost 2 bases and J lost 6; bases outside the gene matches: 3. The germline gives CDR1 SGHDN, CDR2 FVKESK. This CDR3 has 14 amino acids. CDR3 DNA: TGTGCCAGCAGCCAATTGACAGGGTATGAAAAACTGTTTTTT. It is translated as CASSQLTGYEKLFF.

This clonotype was counted ten times or more. The chain employs TRBV20-1 and TRBJ2-3, with 10 bases fitting TRBD2. Germline values: CDR1 DFQATT, CDR2 SNEGSKA (reference sequence). The CDR3 is made up of 16 amino acids. J was trimmed by 0 bases and V by 1 base; bases with no gene match: 4. The CDR3 spells CSARGSGGQSTDTQYF. CDR3 in DNA: TGCAGTGCTAGAGGTAGCGGGGGGCAAAGCACAGATACGCAGTATTTT.

The V call is TRBV5-5, the J call TRBJ2-7; weak D call: TRBD1 (5 bases). Per germline, CDR1 SGHKS and CDR2 YYEKEE (reference sequence). The CDR3 consists of 14 residues. V dropped 1 base and J dropped 1 base, with 9 bases sitting between them. CDR3 in DNA: TGTGCCAGCAGCTTGCAAGGGGCTTCCTACGAGCAGTACTTC. This translates into CASSLQGASYEQYF.

This rearrangement joins TRBV20-1 to TRBJ2-7; unclear D gene. Germline CDR1 and CDR2: DFQATT and SNEGSKA (reference sequence). V was shortened by 1 base and J by 0 bases, with 7 bases between the two germline ends. This CDR3 is built from 13 residues. The CDR3: CSARAENSYEQYF. The CDR3 nucleotides read TGCAGTGCTAGAGCCGAGAACTCCTACGAGCAGTACTTC.

This clonotype was counted at least ten times. The genes are TRBV9 and TRBJ2-5; D is uncertain. The CDR3 runs to 16 residues. Germline-derived CDR1 and CDR2 are SGDLS and YYNGEE. V was shortened by 3 bases and J by 2 bases, with 17 bases between the two germline ends. The CDR3 bases are TGTGCCAGCAGCGCTCCGATGACCGCCTTGCAAGAGACCCAGTACTTC. This translates into CASSAPMTALQETQYF.

The J gene is TRBJ2-7, the V gene TRBV5-1; TRBD2 aligns across 13 bases. Germline loops: CDR1 SGHRS, CDR2 YFSETQ. J lost 5 bases, V lost 4 bases, and 3 bases had no gene match. This CDR3 region has 14 residues. The CDR3 DNA reads TGCGCCAGCAGCCCGGGGACTAGCGGGGACGAGCAGTACTTC. Translating it yields CASSPGTSGDEQYF.

The CDR3 here is CASGLGGANVLTF. In DNA form, the CDR3 reads TGTGCCAGCGGCCTTGGGGGGGCCAACGTCCTGACTTTC. This chain connects TRBV11-2 to TRBJ2-6, with D unresolved. Trimming pared 8 bases from V and 4 bases from J, leaving 9 bases between. Per the germline V gene, CDR1 is SGHAT and CDR2 is FQNNGV. The CDR3 sequence is 13 residues long.

As regards this clonotype: This sequence may be a read error, since a much larger clone differs from it by one base. The chain uses TRBV12-3 or TRBV12-4 and TRBJ1-2; a weak D match, TRBD1 (5 bases). The germline V and J ends were trimmed by 9 bases and 6 bases, with 17 bases remaining between them. This CDR3 is 13 amino acids long. Written as DNA, the CDR3 is TGTGCCAGGCGAGGTGGGGCGCCGGATGGCTACACCTTC. Translated, it gives CARRGGAPDGYTF.

The V gene is TRBV5-1, the J gene TRBJ2-5; D gene ambiguous. The CDR3 runs 14 residues. Trimming took off 2 bases at V and 5 bases at J, with 13 bases between the two ends. CDR1 is SGHRS, CDR2 YFSETQ, per germline. The CDR3 region has the DNA TGCGCCAGCAGCTTCTTCTCGGGCGAGGAGACCCAGTACTTC. Translation gives CASSFFSGEETQYF.